A selection of T cell receptor beta chains follows, all from one sample in a study of blood T cell repertoires in COVID-19. Profiled with immunoSEQ multiplex PCR; TCRdb holds only in-frame clones, not every one. The table records 250,000 to 350,000 clones, around 87% of them present only once. Sequencing input: peripheral blood. The receptor source for this set is a woman in her forties or fifties who had recovered from COVID-19. Both conserved end residues are part of each CDR3. Fields, in order: V gene, clone size, D gene, J gene, CDR3 DNA, CDR3 protein. D genes are given only for firm matches. The size of a clone is reported for some rows only, either as once, few or many, or as a class for expanded clones.

v_call: TRBV15
clone_size: -
d_call: TRBD1
j_call: TRBJ2-7
cdr3_nt: TGTGCCACCAGCAGAGAAACGTGGGACAGGCAGTACTTC
cdr3_aa: CATSRETWDRQYF

v_call: TRBV29-1
clone_size: -
d_call: TRBD2
j_call: TRBJ2-4
cdr3_nt: TGCAGCGTTGAGGTTGGCGGGGGAACGCTAGCCAAAAACATTCAGTACTTC
cdr3_aa: CSVEVGGGTLAKNIQYF

v_call: TRBV28
clone_size: -
d_call: -
j_call: TRBJ2-2
cdr3_nt: TGTGCCAGCAGTCCCGTAATGTGGGGGCTCCGCACCGGGGAGCTGTTTTTT
cdr3_aa: CASSPVMWGLRTGELFF

v_call: TRBV10-3
clone_size: -
d_call: TRBD1
j_call: TRBJ2-3
cdr3_nt: TGTGCCATCAGTGACGGGACAGTTAGCACAGATACGCAGTATTTT
cdr3_aa: CAISDGTVSTDTQYF

v_call: TRBV5-6
clone_size: -
d_call: -
j_call: TRBJ1-1
cdr3_nt: TGTGCCAGCAGCTTGTTCGACAGGAACACTGAAGCTTTCTTT
cdr3_aa: CASSLFDRNTEAFF

v_call: TRBV2
clone_size: -
d_call: -
j_call: TRBJ2-1
cdr3_nt: TGTGCCAGCAGTGGGGCCCTTGGAGGCTATGAGCAGTTCTTC
cdr3_aa: CASSGALGGYEQFF

v_call: TRBV2
clone_size: once
d_call: TRBD1
j_call: TRBJ1-4
cdr3_nt: TGTGCCAGCAGCCTCAGGGGGTCTAATGAAAAACTGTTTTTT
cdr3_aa: CASSLRGSNEKLFF

v_call: TRBV5-8
clone_size: -
d_call: TRBD1
j_call: TRBJ1-3
cdr3_nt: TGTGCCAGCGGGACAGGGCAAAGCTCTGGAAACACCATATATTTT
cdr3_aa: CASGTGQSSGNTIYF

v_call: TRBV7-8
clone_size: -
d_call: -
j_call: TRBJ2-1
cdr3_nt: TGTGCCAGCAGCTTAACCATGGGGCTAGACCTACACAATGAGCAGTTCTTC
cdr3_aa: CASSLTMGLDLHNEQFF

v_call: TRBV7-6
clone_size: -
d_call: -
j_call: TRBJ1-5
cdr3_nt: TGTGCCAGCAGCTACCGCCCGGGACAAAATCAGCCCCAGCATTTT
cdr3_aa: CASSYRPGQNQPQHF

v_call: TRBV7-6
clone_size: -
d_call: TRBD2
j_call: TRBJ2-5
cdr3_nt: TGTGCCAGCAGCTTAGTAGCGGGAGGGCCTGAGACCCAGTACTTC
cdr3_aa: CASSLVAGGPETQYF

v_call: TRBV7-2
clone_size: -
d_call: TRBD1
j_call: TRBJ1-1
cdr3_nt: TGTGCCAGCAGTCCCGACAGGGGGCACACTGAAGCTTTCTTT
cdr3_aa: CASSPDRGHTEAFF

v_call: TRBV29-1
clone_size: -
d_call: TRBD2
j_call: TRBJ2-5
cdr3_nt: TGCAGCGTTGTTCGGACTAGCGAAGAGACCCAGTACTTC
cdr3_aa: CSVVRTSEETQYF

v_call: TRBV9
clone_size: -
d_call: TRBD1
j_call: TRBJ2-2
cdr3_nt: TGTGCCAGCAGCGAGGGGGACAGGGGAACCGGGGAGCTGTTTTTT
cdr3_aa: CASSEGDRGTGELFF

v_call: TRBV19
clone_size: -
d_call: -
j_call: TRBJ2-5
cdr3_nt: TGTGCCAGTCAAGAGACCTGGGGCAGTCAAGAGACCCAGTACTTC
cdr3_aa: CASQETWGSQETQYF

v_call: TRBV28
clone_size: -
d_call: TRBD1
j_call: TRBJ1-5
cdr3_nt: TGTGCCAGCAGGAGGACAGGGAATAATCAGCCCCAGCATTTT
cdr3_aa: CASRRTGNNQPQHF

v_call: TRBV21-1
clone_size: once
d_call: -
j_call: TRBJ1-6
cdr3_nt: TGTGCCAGCAGCACCGGTTTAACCGGGACTTCATCCACTAGCCTAAATTCACCCCTCCACTTT
cdr3_aa: CASSTGLTGTSSTSLNSPLHF

v_call: TRBV19
clone_size: many
d_call: TRBD2
j_call: TRBJ2-1
cdr3_nt: TGTGCCAGTAGTGCCTCTAGCGGGGATTACAATGAGCAGTTCTTC
cdr3_aa: CASSASSGDYNEQFF

v_call: TRBV3-1/TRBV3-2
clone_size: -
d_call: -
j_call: TRBJ1-6
cdr3_nt: TGTGCCAGCAGCCAAAGGCGGGGGTCAAACGGGTTAACGATTAATTCACCCCTCCACTTT
cdr3_aa: CASSQRRGSNGLTINSPLHF

v_call: TRBV10-3
clone_size: -
d_call: -
j_call: TRBJ1-4
cdr3_nt: TGTGCAACGAGGACTTCCGGAACTAATGAAAAACTGTTTTTT
cdr3_aa: CATRTSGTNEKLFF

v_call: TRBV3-1/TRBV3-2
clone_size: -
d_call: -
j_call: TRBJ2-3
cdr3_nt: TGTGCCAGCAGCCTTCCGCGGGGAGATACGCAGTATTTT
cdr3_aa: CASSLPRGDTQYF